A single T cell receptor beta chain is shown here with its context. Distinct nucleotide sequences in the sample also encode this CDR3. V was trimmed by 2 bases and J by 4 bases, leaving 6 bases between them. CDR1 and CDR2 (germline): MNHEY, SMNVEV (reference sequence). The CDR3 totals 13 residues. Here immunoSEQ multiplex PCR was the method, and the copy in TCRdb shows in-frame clones only, minus some. Counted here are 90,000 to 130,000 clones, 90% occurring once; the ten biggest clones make up just under 0.35%. The data originate from a study of Tregs in tolerant kidney transplant recipients. This receptor was obtained from a human donor who received a combined kidney and bone marrow transplant. This chain uses TRBV27 with TRBJ2-1; a weak D match, TRBD1 (5 bases). The sequencing here drew on CD4+ T cells from blood, taken before the transplant. Here the CDR3 DNA reads TGTGCCAGCAGTTTAAACAGGTACAATGAGCAGTTCTTC. Its protein product is CASSLNRYNEQFF.